Shown below are 18 T cell receptor beta chains from a single sample sequenced in a study of T cell responses to AZD1222 COVID-19 vaccine. Produced via immunoSEQ multiplex PCR; TCRdb's table is partial and in-frame only. Of tens of thousands of clones in the sample, roughly nine tenths were seen once. The sample was peripheral blood, taken 28 days after the second AZD1222 dose. These TCRs come from an adult who received the AZD1222 COVID-19 vaccine.

This chain connects TRBV10-2 to TRBJ1-6; 10 bases agree with TRBD1. The CDR3 sequence is 15 residues long. In germline, CDR1 is WSHSY, CDR2 SAAADI. Germline trimming cut 4 bases from V and 6 bases from J; bases unmatched to any gene: 3. The CDR3 DNA reads TGCGCCAGCAGTGGACAGGGGGCGGGTAATTCACCCCTCCACTTT. The encoded protein is CASSGQGAGNSPLHF.

The genes are TRBV5-1 and TRBJ1-2, with D possibly being TRBD1 (5 bases). Germline CDR1 and CDR2: SGHRS and YFSETQ. The CDR3 runs 15 residues. The V end was cut by 0 bases, the J end by 1 base, with 10 bases between. DNA of the CDR3: TGCGCCAGCAGCTTGGGTGGACAACTTAACTATGGCTACACCTTC. Its translation: CASSLGGQLNYGYTF.

The chain couples TRBV12-3 or TRBV12-4 to TRBJ1-1; D gene ambiguous. Trimming left V 2 bases short and J 10 bases short, with 8 bases between. The CDR3 contains 11 residues. CDR3 nucleotide sequence: TGTGCCAGCAGTTTATCAATCGTAGCTTTCTTT. The encoded protein is CASSLSIVAFF.

The chain employs TRBV6-5 and TRBJ2-7; a weak D match, TRBD1 (6 bases). Germline CDR1 and CDR2: MNHEY and SVGAGI. The CDR3 sequence is 16 residues long. V was shortened by 4 bases and J by 3 bases, with 19 bases between the two germline ends. CDR3 nucleotides: TGTGCCAGCAGTTCCATCGACAGGCTTGGGCACTACGAGCAGTACTTC. Translation gives CASSSIDRLGHYEQYF.

This clone came up once. The rearrangement joins TRBV6-5 to TRBJ2-7; possibly TRBD1 or TRBD2 for D (5 bases each). Germline CDR1 is MNHEY and CDR2 is SVGAGI. The CDR3 loop spans 15 amino acids. Trimming cost V 3 bases and J 2 bases, with 14 bases left between them. The chain's CDR3 is CASSYSGTVTYEQYF. As DNA, the CDR3 is TGTGCCAGCAGTTATTCCGGGACGGTGACCTACGAGCAGTACTTC.

The chain employs TRBV7-2 and TRBJ2-3; possibly TRBD2 for D (5 bases). Germline V gene data show CDR1 as SGHTA and CDR2 as FQGNSA. V was clipped by 6 bases and J by 0 bases, with 16 bases between them. The CDR3 covers 16 residues. The CDR3 spells CASSPREPASTDTQYF. The CDR3 coding sequence is TGTGCCAGCAGTCCCCGGGAACCCGCTAGCACAGATACGCAGTATTTT.

The chain links TRBV27 to TRBJ2-1; no clear D gene. The CDR3 has 14 amino acids. V was pared by 5 bases and J by 0 bases, with 8 bases between. The germline V gene has CDR1 MNHEY and CDR2 SMNVEV (reference sequence). DNA of the CDR3: TGTGCCAGCAGTCAAGACCCCTCCTACAATGAGCAGTTCTTC. Residues: CASSQDPSYNEQFF.

V usage is TRBV27 and J usage is TRBJ1-5; the match to TRBD1 covers 8 bases. Trimming cost V 2 bases and J 5 bases; bases outside gene matches: 2. This CDR3 comprises 14 residues. Germline V gives CDR1 MNHEY, CDR2 SMNVEV (reference sequence). The CDR3 DNA is TGTGCCAGCAGTTTAGGACAGGGTTATCAGCCCCAGCATTTT. This encodes CASSLGQGYQPQHF.

The rearrangement joins TRBV6-5 to TRBJ1-6, with TRBD1 as a possible D gene (6 bases). Looked up from germline, CDR1 is MNHEY and CDR2 is SVGAGI. CDR3 length: 16 amino acids. V shed 2 bases and J shed 9 bases, with 17 bases lying between them. CDR3 region: CASSYEGVPGVSPLHF. As DNA, the CDR3 is TGTGCCAGCAGTTACGAGGGGGTGCCAGGGGTTTCACCCCTCCACTTT.

The chain joins TRBV27 to TRBJ1-1; D remains unclear. The germline V gene encodes CDR1 MNHEY and CDR2 SMNVEV (reference sequence). This CDR3 has 14 amino acids. V was cut by 1 base and J by 2 bases, with 8 bases left in between. The CDR3 DNA is TGTGCCAGCAGTTTATATACAGATAACACTGAAGCTTTCTTT. This encodes CASSLYTDNTEAFF.

The chain combines TRBV11-2 with TRBJ1-6; 7 positions match TRBD1. Per the germline V gene, CDR1 is SGHAT and CDR2 is FQNNGV. V lost 6 bases and J lost 7; bases outside the gene matches: 6. This CDR3 has 14 amino acids. CDR3 nucleotide sequence: TGTGCCAGCAGTCACATAGGGGGCAATTCACCCCTCCACTTT. This encodes CASSHIGGNSPLHF.

The chain uses TRBV7-9 and TRBJ1-6; possible D gene TRBD1, 5 bases. The CDR3 length is 12 residues. Per the germline V gene, CDR1 is SEHNR and CDR2 is FQNEAQ (reference sequence). Trimming took 10 bases from V and 7 from J, leaving 11 bases between them. DNA for the CDR3: TGTGCCATCCAGGGTATGAATTCACCCCTCCACTTT. This encodes CAIQGMNSPLHF.

This clone was seen a single time. This chain connects TRBV24-1 to TRBJ2-1; TRBD2 matches at 8 bases. Germline lookup yields CDR1 KGHDR and CDR2 SFDVKD. The CDR3 runs to 16 residues. V dropped 1 base and J dropped 7; count of bases not matched to a gene: 8. The CDR3 loop is CATSDLSSGGVNEQFF. The CDR3, as DNA: TGTGCCACCAGTGATTTAAGCAGCGGGGGAGTGAATGAGCAGTTCTTC.

A few counts support this clone. V and J are TRBV9 and TRBJ1-1, with a possible D match to TRBD1 (6 bases). The germline V gene encodes CDR1 SGDLS and CDR2 YYNGEE. The V and J ends lost 3 bases and 1 base respectively, with 22 bases between them. This CDR3 has 18 residues. The CDR3 bases are TGTGCCAGCAGCGACCCCCTACAGGGACTCCGCGGGAACACTGAAGCTTTCTTT. It yields the protein CASSDPLQGLRGNTEAFF.

The gene calls are TRBV19 and TRBJ1-6; 7 nucleotides line up with TRBD1. Germline V gene data show CDR1 as LNHDA and CDR2 as SQIVND (reference sequence). This CDR3 has 15 residues. V gave up 5 bases and J gave up 8 bases; unmatched junction bases: 9. CDR3 amino acids: CASSSGGTVHSPLHF. The CDR3 DNA reads TGTGCCAGTAGTTCTGGAGGGACAGTTCATTCACCCCTCCACTTT.

The chain recombines TRBV7-8 with TRBJ2-7, with 9 bases that match TRBD1. Per germline, CDR1 SGHVS and CDR2 FQNEAQ. This CDR3 is 13 amino acids long. V dropped 4 bases and J dropped 5; count of bases not matched to a gene: 3. In nucleotides, the CDR3 is TGTGCCAGCAGCTCCGACAGGGGGAACGAGCAGTACTTC. Residues: CASSSDRGNEQYF.

This clone appeared a single time. The rearrangement links TRBV30 to TRBJ1-2, with unresolved D. This CDR3 region has 10 residues. Trimming cost V 4 bases and J 2 bases, with 2 bases left between them. Germline V CDR1 and CDR2: GTSNPN, SVGIG (reference sequence). CDR3: CAWKNYGYTF. CDR3 sequence (DNA): TGTGCCTGGAAAAACTATGGCTACACCTTC.

V usage is TRBV6-5 and J usage is TRBJ1-6; possibly TRBD1 for D (5 bases). The CDR3 extends over 15 amino acids. The germline V gene has CDR1 MNHEY and CDR2 SVGAGI. Trimming took 6 bases from V and 5 from J, leaving 14 bases between them. CDR3 nucleotides: TGTGCCAGCAGGGGACCCGGGATAAATAATTCACCCCTCCACTTT. The encoded protein is CASRGPGINNSPLHF.